The clone carrying this T cell receptor (beta chain) was detected many times. This sample stems from a study of T cell repertoires in cytomegalovirus infection. Study details: TCR beta signatures that were public indicated CMV infection and matching HLA type.

TCRdb used MiXCR to reprocess the reads, holding one entry per CDR3 protein. The sample includes some 300,000 distinct CDR3 sequences, roughly 17% of them seen just once. The CDR3 totals 18 residues. V lost 4 bases and J 3 bases, leaving 24 bases between the germline ends. CDR1 and CDR2 from the germline V gene are SGHTA and FQGTGA. J is TRBJ1-1 and V is TRBV7-3, with D maybe TRBD1 (5 bases). Sequencing used PBMCs. The receptor was derived from a human donor in good health (CMV status not recorded). Some clones in this sample may be carry-over from other donors' samples. DNA for the CDR3: TGTGCCAGCAGCTCAACCCCTGCTGGCGGCGGCAGGGACACTGAAGCTTTCTTT. It specifies CASSSTPAGGGRDTEAFF.